This T cell receptor (beta chain) comes out of a study of siplizumab effects on memory and regulatory T cells. Concerning this clone itself: The antigen is not known.

Study-wide results and limits: There appeared to be greater diversity in naive T cells than in memory cells, and naive T cells seemed major contributors to the alloresponse. Poor capture below about 10^-5 frequency left most alloreactive clones unmapped to unstimulated subsets.

Unstimulated naive, memory, effector memory and TEMRA subsets from a few donor pairs underwent sequencing. Assaying covered roughly 100,000 TCR templates per sample. Clones were sequenced by immunoSEQ multiplex PCR, and TCRdb holds only the in-frame ones, with some missing. The table lists 50,000 or so clones, 95% to 98% of them singletons, with 0.5% to 0.7% in the top ten. V shed 6 bases, J shed 9 bases, and the junction held 8 bases outside the gene matches. CDR1 and CDR2 from the germline V gene are MNHNY and SVGAGI (reference sequence). The length of the CDR3 is 13 residues. This sequence originates from a human donor in good health. This chain connects TRBV6-6 to TRBJ1-2; 9 bases line up with TRBD1. Sequencing used naive CD4+ T cells sorted from blood. The CDR3 nucleotides are TGTGCCAGCAGGGCGGGACAGGGCGCAAGCTACACCTTC. Translation: CASRAGQGASYTF.